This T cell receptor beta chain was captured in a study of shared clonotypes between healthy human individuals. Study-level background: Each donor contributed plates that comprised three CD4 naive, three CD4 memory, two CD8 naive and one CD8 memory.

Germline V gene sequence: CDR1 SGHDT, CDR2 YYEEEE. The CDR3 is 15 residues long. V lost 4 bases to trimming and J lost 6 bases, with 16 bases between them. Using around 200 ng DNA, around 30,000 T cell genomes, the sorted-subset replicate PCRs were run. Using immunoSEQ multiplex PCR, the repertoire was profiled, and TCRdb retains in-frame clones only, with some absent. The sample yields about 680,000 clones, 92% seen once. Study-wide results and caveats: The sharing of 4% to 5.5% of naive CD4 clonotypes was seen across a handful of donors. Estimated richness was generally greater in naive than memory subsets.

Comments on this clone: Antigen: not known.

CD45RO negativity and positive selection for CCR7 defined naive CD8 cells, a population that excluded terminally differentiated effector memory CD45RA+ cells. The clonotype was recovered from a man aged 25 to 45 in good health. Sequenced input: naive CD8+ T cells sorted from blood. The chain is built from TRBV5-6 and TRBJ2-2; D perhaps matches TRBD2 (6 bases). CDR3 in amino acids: CASSPYGEVPGELFF. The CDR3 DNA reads TGTGCCAGCAGCCCTTACGGGGAGGTTCCCGGGGAGCTGTTTTTT.